Listed below are T cell receptor beta chains from one sample, sequenced in a study of cytomegalovirus exposure and HLA in healthy donors. Measured with immunoSEQ multiplex PCR; TCRdb has only the in-frame clones, and not every one. The sample includes 150,000 to 200,000 clones, 75% to 90% of them seen just once. Material for sequencing was PBMCs. These TCRs come from a woman aged 18-30 years in good health and CMV-seronegative. Both conserved end residues are part of each CDR3. Fields, in order: J gene, D gene, clone size, V gene, CDR3 protein, CDR3 DNA. A D gene is named only where the DNA matches it firmly. Not all rows give a size; the values are once, few, many and, for expanded clones, a class.

TRBJ2-2 NA NA TRBV7-9 CASSPFAGAMNTGELFF TGTGCCAGCAGCCCCTTTGCGGGGGCCATGAACACCGGGGAGCTGTTTTTT
TRBJ1-1 NA NA TRBV2 CASSEYLAFF TGTGCCAGCAGTGAGTATTTAGCTTTCTTT
TRBJ1-5 NA NA TRBV7-9 CSSSFADQPQHF TGTTCCAGCAGCTTCGCGGATCAGCCCCAGCATTTT
TRBJ1-2 TRBD1 NA TRBV5-4 CASSPRDRFYGYTF TGTGCCAGCAGCCCAAGGGACAGGTTCTATGGCTACACCTTC
TRBJ2-3 TRBD2 NA TRBV10-3 CAISPGTSGGSDTQYF TGTGCCATCAGCCCCGGGACTAGCGGGGGATCAGATACGCAGTATTTT
TRBJ2-2 NA NA TRBV25-1 CASSPFPGTQNTGELFF TGTGCCAGCAGTCCCTTCCCCGGGACACAGAACACCGGGGAGCTGTTTTTT
TRBJ1-2 TRBD1 NA TRBV4-1 CASSQPGTGGGYTF TGCGCCAGCAGCCAGCCGGGGACAGGGGGCGGGTACACCTTC
TRBJ2-5 NA NA TRBV5-6 CASSSPGGGPQETQYF TGTGCCAGCAGCTCCCCTGGGGGGGGGCCTCAGGAGACCCAGTACTTC
TRBJ1-4 NA NA TRBV28 CASSLGDNNEKLFF TGTGCCAGCAGTTTGGGGGACAATAATGAAAAACTGTTTTTT
TRBJ1-4 TRBD1 NA TRBV7-9 CASSRQGMVTNEKLFF TGTGCCAGCAGCCGACAGGGGATGGTGACTAATGAAAAACTGTTTTTT
TRBJ2-6 NA NA TRBV27 CASSSRAGGDAPGANVLTF TGTGCCAGCAGTAGCCGTGCGGGCGGGGACGCTCCTGGGGCCAACGTCCTGACTTTC
TRBJ2-1 TRBD2 NA TRBV6-4 CASTKQERELPNEQFF TGTGCCAGCACAAAGCAGGAGCGGGAGCTTCCTAATGAGCAGTTCTTC
TRBJ2-5 TRBD1 NA TRBV2 CASSVGTGGARYQETQYF TGTGCCAGCAGTGTGGGGACAGGGGGCGCGAGGTACCAAGAGACCCAGTACTTC
TRBJ2-2 TRBD2 NA TRBV5-8 CASRAPSGSVDTGELFF TGTGCCAGCCGGGCGCCTAGCGGGAGTGTCGACACCGGGGAGCTGTTTTTT
TRBJ1-1 TRBD1 NA TRBV9 CASSGWDRDTSISKRMDTEAFF TGTGCCAGCAGCGGATGGGACAGAGATACTTCTATCTCAAAGCGCATGGACACTGAAGCTTTCTTT
TRBJ2-1 TRBD1 few TRBV20-1 CSAREDREQFF TGCAGTGCTAGAGAGGACAGGGAGCAGTTCTTC
TRBJ1-4 NA NA TRBV6-1 CASSESGGSNEKLFF TGTGCCAGCAGTGAAAGTGGGGGGTCTAATGAAAAACTGTTTTTT
TRBJ2-3 NA NA TRBV27 CATRPPLAPTQYF TGTGCCACCCGCCCCCCACTAGCTCCTACGCAGTATTTT
TRBJ2-7 NA NA TRBV18 CASSPEGPFYEQYF TGTGCCAGCTCACCTGAGGGCCCCTTCTACGAGCAGTACTTC
TRBJ2-2 NA NA TRBV7-9 CASSLAGLPGTGELFF TGTGCCAGCAGCTTAGCAGGGCTACCGGGGACCGGGGAGCTGTTTTTT
TRBJ1-1 TRBD1 NA TRBV5-1 CASSYGQGGNTEAFF TGCGCCAGCAGCTACGGACAGGGAGGGAACACTGAAGCTTTCTTT
TRBJ2-5 NA NA TRBV7-9 CASSLGEGVTQYF TGTGCCAGCAGCTTAGGGGAGGGGGTGACCCAGTACTTC
TRBJ1-2 NA NA TRBV5-4 CASSQGMQVYGYTF TGTGCCAGCAGCCAGGGTATGCAGGTCTATGGCTACACCTTC
TRBJ2-5 TRBD2 few TRBV5-1 CASMVTSGQETQYF TGCGCCAGCATGGTTACTAGCGGACAAGAGACCCAGTACTTC
TRBJ2-1 NA NA TRBV5-4 CASSLAGTYNEQFF TGTGCCAGCAGCTTGGCGGGAACCTACAATGAGCAGTTCTTC
TRBJ2-7 NA NA TRBV25-1 CASSPLRVGSYEQYF TGTGCCAGCAGTCCCTTACGGGTTGGGTCCTACGAGCAGTACTTC
TRBJ1-5 TRBD1 NA TRBV19 CASEGTGGNQPQHF TGTGCCAGTGAGGGGACAGGGGGCAATCAGCCCCAGCATTTT
TRBJ2-3 NA NA TRBV19 CASSNRGTDTQYF TGTGCCAGTAGTAACAGGGGCACAGATACGCAGTATTTT
TRBJ1-6 TRBD1 NA TRBV11-2 CASSPITKSTGIAPLHF TGTGCCAGCAGCCCAATCACTAAATCGACAGGGATCGCACCCCTCCACTTT
TRBJ1-4 TRBD1 once TRBV19 CASSKEQGASNEKLFF TGTGCCAGTAGTAAGGAACAGGGGGCGTCTAATGAAAAACTGTTTTTT
TRBJ1-5 TRBD1 NA TRBV10-3 CAISQGTVSNQPQHF TGTGCCATCAGCCAAGGGACAGTTAGCAATCAGCCCCAGCATTTT
TRBJ2-1 TRBD2 NA TRBV27 CASTLGLATGEQFF TGTGCCAGCACCCTCGGACTAGCGACCGGTGAGCAGTTCTTC
TRBJ2-7 NA NA TRBV6-5 CASRGRITYEQYF TGTGCCAGCAGGGGCAGGATCACCTACGAGCAGTACTTC
TRBJ2-7 TRBD1 NA TRBV5-1 CASSPRQGAAYEQYF TGCGCCAGCAGCCCGCGACAGGGGGCGGCCTACGAGCAGTACTTC
TRBJ1-4 TRBD1 few TRBV5-1 CASSGDRNEKLFF TGCGCCAGCAGCGGGGACAGAAATGAAAAACTGTTTTTT
TRBJ1-1 TRBD1 NA TRBV18 CASSRTGATEAFF TGTGCCAGCTCACGTACAGGGGCCACTGAAGCTTTCTTT
TRBJ2-2 NA few TRBV5-4 CASSLDRLKLFF TGTGCCAGCAGTCTCGACAGGTTGAAGCTGTTTTTT
TRBJ1-2 NA NA TRBV7-2 CASSLGLRYGYTF TGTGCCAGCAGCTTAGGACTGCGCTATGGCTACACCTTC
TRBJ2-1 TRBD1 NA TRBV4-1 CASSQEAGTGPYNEQFF TGCGCCAGCAGCCAAGAAGCTGGGACAGGGCCCTACAATGAGCAGTTCTTC